This T cell receptor (beta chain) stems from a study of blood T cell repertoires in COVID-19. Turning to the study itself: PBMCs, B-cell-depleted T cells, or T cells were the source of the cDNA or gDNA that made up the material.

Germline V gene lookup returns CDR1 SEHNR and CDR2 FQNEAQ (reference sequence). The V and J ends lost 4 bases and 7 bases respectively, with 16 bases between them. The CDR3 loop spans 14 amino acids. Data came from immunoSEQ multiplex PCR; TCRdb stores just in-frame clones and leaves some out. This table has about 220,000 clones, about nine tenths appearing once. The sample taken for sequencing was PBMCs or T cells enriched from blood (not recorded which). The clonotype originates from a middle-aged woman with acute COVID-19. The chain employs TRBV7-9 and TRBJ1-2, with D hard to call. CDR3 in DNA: TGTGCCAGCAGCTCGGGCCTCTTTGGAGGTGGCTACACCTTC. Its protein product is CASSSGLFGGGYTF.